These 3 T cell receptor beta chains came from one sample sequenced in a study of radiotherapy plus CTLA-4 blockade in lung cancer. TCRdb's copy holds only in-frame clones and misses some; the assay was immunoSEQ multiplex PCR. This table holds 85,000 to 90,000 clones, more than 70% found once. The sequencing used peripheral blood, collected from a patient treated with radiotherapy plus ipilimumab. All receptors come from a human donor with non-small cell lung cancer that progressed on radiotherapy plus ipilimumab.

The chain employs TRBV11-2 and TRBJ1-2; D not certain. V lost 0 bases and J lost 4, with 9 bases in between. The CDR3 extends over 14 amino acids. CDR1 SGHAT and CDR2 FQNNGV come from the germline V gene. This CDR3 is CASSLEASVYGYTF. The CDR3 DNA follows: TGTGCCAGCAGCTTAGAGGCCAGTGTCTATGGCTACACCTTC.

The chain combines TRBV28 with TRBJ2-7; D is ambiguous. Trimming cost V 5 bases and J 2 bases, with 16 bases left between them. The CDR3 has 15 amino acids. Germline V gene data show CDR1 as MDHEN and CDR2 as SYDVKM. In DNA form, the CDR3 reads TGTGCCAGCAGTCCCCGTGGCAGTGGAACCTACGAGCAGTACTTC. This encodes CASSPRGSGTYEQYF.

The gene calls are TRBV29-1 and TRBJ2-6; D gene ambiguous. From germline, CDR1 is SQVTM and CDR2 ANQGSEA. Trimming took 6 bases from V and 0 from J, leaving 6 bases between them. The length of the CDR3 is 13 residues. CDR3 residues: CSVISSGANVLTF. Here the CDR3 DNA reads TGCAGCGTGATTAGCTCTGGGGCCAACGTCCTGACTTTC.